These 19 T cell receptor beta chains came from one sample sequenced in a study of response to subunit inactivated influenza vaccine. TCRdb re-derived calls from the RT-PCR reads in MiXCR, one entry per CDR3 protein. The sample holds 450,000 to 600,000 distinct CDR3 sequences; less than 10% are singletons and the top ten take under 15%. Sequencing used PBMCs from blood, obtained around 25 months after vaccination. The receptors derive from a man between 50 and 69 years old who received an inactivated influenza vaccine.

This clonotype was recorded a few times. This rearrangement joins TRBV29-1 to TRBJ1-4; 12 nucleotides line up with TRBD1. Per germline, CDR1 SQVTM and CDR2 ANQGSEA. This CDR3 is 15 amino acids long. Trimming at V came to 6 bases and at J to 4 bases, leaving 6 bases not matched to a gene. The CDR3 bases are TGCAGCGTGGGGACAGGGGGCGGTAGTAATGAAAAACTGTTTTTT. The encoded protein is CSVGTGGGSNEKLFF. The variable domain in full, completed from reference TRBV29-1 and TRBJ1-4, reads SAVISQKPSRDICQRGTSLTIQCQVDSQVTMMFWYRQQPGQSLTLIATANQGSEATYESGFVIDKFPISRPNLTFSTLTVSNMSPEDSSIYLCSVGTGGGSNEKLFFGSGTQLSVL.

This clonotype was found a few times. The chain uses TRBV7-2 and TRBJ2-1; TRBD1 matches 8 bases. The CDR3 extends over 16 amino acids. CDR1 and CDR2 from the germline V gene are SGHTA and FQGNSA. J lost 7 bases, V lost 3 bases, and 11 bases had no gene match. CDR3 in amino acids: CASSFTIRGRGNEQFF. Here the CDR3 DNA reads TGTGCCAGCAGCTTCACCATCAGGGGGCGCGGGAATGAGCAGTTCTTC.

The table lists this clonotype with a few counts. The V and J genes are TRBV20-1 and TRBJ2-3; 9 bases align to TRBD2. Germline trimming cut 1 base from V and 4 bases from J; bases unmatched to any gene: 9. This CDR3 contains 16 residues. The germline V gene encodes CDR1 DFQATT and CDR2 SNEGSKA (reference sequence). The CDR3 DNA is TGCAGTGCTAGAGCCCTGCGGGAGGGCCCTCCAGATACGCAGTATTTT. Amino acid sequence: CSARALREGPPDTQYF.

J is TRBJ2-2 and V is TRBV20-1, with 12 positions matching TRBD2. The J segment lost 4 bases and the V segment lost 5 bases, leaving 5 bases of the junction unmatched. Germline V gene sequence: CDR1 DFQATT, CDR2 SNEGSKA (reference sequence). This CDR3 is 15 amino acids long. CDR3 sequence reads: CSAWKGLAGTGELFF. CDR3 coding DNA: TGCAGTGCTTGGAAGGGACTAGCGGGCACCGGGGAGCTGTTTTTT.

This clonotype has a count of ten or more. The chain joins TRBV20-1 to TRBJ2-1; D is undetermined. Trimming took off 2 bases at V and 7 bases at J, with 9 bases between the two ends. This CDR3 is built from 12 residues. In germline, CDR1 is DFQATT, CDR2 SNEGSKA (reference sequence). The CDR3 region is CSARSMENEQFF. The DNA of the CDR3 is TGCAGTGCTAGAAGTATGGAGAATGAGCAGTTCTTC.

The chain carries TRBV4-3 and TRBJ1-1; 8 bases fit TRBD1. The germline gives CDR1 LGHNA, CDR2 YSLEER. The CDR3 extends over 15 amino acids. The ends lost 4 bases at V and 3 bases at J; junction bases unmatched: 7. In DNA form, the CDR3 reads TGCGCCAGCAGCCGACTTGACAGGGGTTACACTGAAGCTTTCTTT. Protein sequence: CASSRLDRGYTEAFF.

The rearrangement links TRBV29-1 to TRBJ2-2; a possible D gene is TRBD2 (6 bases). Germline V lookup: CDR1 SQVTM, CDR2 ANQGSEA. This CDR3 region has 12 residues. The V end lost 4 bases, the J end lost 6 bases, and 9 bases lay between the germline ends. CDR3 DNA sequence: TGCAGCGTTGGGGGACTCCCCGGGGAGCTGTTTTTT. The encoded protein is CSVGGLPGELFF.

This clonotype was detected a few times. The CDR3, as DNA: TGTGCCAGCACCCTCTGGGGGACAGGGATCCAAGAGACCCAGTACTTC. Translating it yields CASTLWGTGIQETQYF. V usage is TRBV12-3 or TRBV12-4 and J usage is TRBJ2-5; 9 bases match TRBD1. This CDR3 has 16 amino acids. The V segment lost 7 bases and the J segment 1 base; nucleotides outside the gene matches: 10.

The rearrangement joins TRBV7-7 to TRBJ2-2, with D perhaps TRBD2 (5 bases). The CDR3 covers 13 residues. The germline V gene has CDR1 SSHAT and CDR2 FNYEAQ (reference sequence). Written as DNA, the CDR3 is TGTGCTAGCGCCTGGTCGGACACCGGGGAGCTGTTTTTT. Its translation: CASAWSDTGELFF.

The CDR3: CASSAGLAGVDTQYF. CDR3 bases: TGTGCCAGCAGCGCGGGACTAGCGGGAGTGGATACGCAGTATTTT. This chain links TRBV2 with TRBJ2-3; 14 nucleotides align to TRBD2. The CDR3 contains 15 residues. Germline CDR1 reads SNHLY; CDR2 reads FYNNEI. Trimming removed 6 bases from V and 6 bases from J; junction bases left unmatched: 5.

This clonotype was picked up a small number of times. The rearrangement links TRBV11-1 to TRBJ2-6; D possibly corresponds to TRBD2 (6 bases). Germline V gene data show CDR1 as SGHAT and CDR2 as FQDESV (reference sequence). CDR3 length: 18 amino acids. Trimming took 3 bases from V and 0 from J, leaving 15 bases between them. In DNA form, the CDR3 reads TGTGCCAGCAGCTTGACAGTGGGACTTATCTCTGGGGCCAACGTCCTGACTTTC. It yields the protein CASSLTVGLISGANVLTF. Looking up the rest from reference TRBV11-1 and TRBJ2-6 gives the full variable domain: EAEVAQSPRYKITEKSQAVAFWCDPISGHATLYWYRQILGQGPELLVQFQDESVVDDSQLPKDRFSAERLKGVDSTLKIQPAELGDSAMYLCASSLTVGLISGANVLTFGAGSRLTVL.

The rearrangement uses TRBV9 and TRBJ1-2; 9 bases map to TRBD1. With 0 bases clipped from V and 6 bases from J, the junction kept 6 bases outside the gene matches. Germline V CDR1 and CDR2: SGDLS, YYNGEE. The CDR3 totals 15 residues. The CDR3 sequence: CASSVARDRENGYTF. As DNA, the CDR3 is TGTGCCAGCAGCGTAGCCCGGGACAGGGAGAATGGCTACACCTTC.

The genes are TRBV20-1 and TRBJ2-1; D remains unclear. Germline V gene sequence: CDR1 DFQATT, CDR2 SNEGSKA (reference sequence). This CDR3 is 13 amino acids long. The V end was cut by 2 bases, the J end by 7 bases, with 12 bases between. DNA for the CDR3: TGCAGTGCTAGAAGTCAATCGTGGAATGAGCAGTTCTTC. Encoded protein: CSARSQSWNEQFF.

In its sample, this clonotype was seen a few times. The chain recombines TRBV30 with TRBJ2-7, with a tentative D call TRBD1 (5 bases). Trimming removed 2 bases from V and 6 bases from J, with 14 bases in between. Per the germline V gene, CDR1 is GTSNPN and CDR2 is SVGIG (reference sequence). CDR3 length equals 13 residues. The CDR3 nucleotides read TGTGCCTGGAGTCGGTACAGCCAGGGCGAGCAGTACTTC. Translated, it gives CAWSRYSQGEQYF.

This clonotype has ten or more counts. V usage is TRBV6-2 or TRBV6-3 and J usage is TRBJ1-6; D call uncertain. The CDR3 length is 16 residues. The V gene's germline CDR1 is MNHEY and CDR2 SVGEGT. Deletions cut 4 bases from V and 0 bases from J, with 10 bases between. CDR3 in DNA: TGTGCCAGCAGTTTTGGCAGGAGCTCCTATAATTCACCCCTCCACTTT. Its protein product is CASSFGRSSYNSPLHF.

This clonotype was found a few times. V gene TRBV6-1 combines with J gene TRBJ2-7; 10 positions match TRBD2. The length of the CDR3 is 14 residues. With 5 bases clipped from V and 4 bases from J, the junction kept 5 bases outside the gene matches. Per the germline V gene, CDR1 is MNHNS and CDR2 is SASEGT. Written as DNA, the CDR3 is TGTGCCAGCAGTAGAGCGGGAGGGGGTTACGAGCAGTACTTC. As protein: CASSRAGGGYEQYF.

This clonotype has ten or more counts. This chain joins TRBV29-1 and TRBJ2-1; maybe TRBD2 (5 bases). The CDR3 extends over 12 amino acids. Trimming left V 3 bases short and J 8 bases short, with 11 bases between. The germline V gene has CDR1 SQVTM and CDR2 ANQGSEA. The CDR3 sequence is CSVERAWDEQFF. For the CDR3, the DNA is TGCAGCGTTGAGCGGGCTTGGGATGAGCAGTTCTTC.

The chain joins TRBV3-1 to TRBJ2-1, with D perhaps TRBD1 (6 bases). From germline, CDR1 is LGHDT and CDR2 YNNKEL (reference sequence). The V gene lost 3 bases and the J gene lost 9 bases, with 18 bases spanning the gap. The CDR3 has 15 amino acids. The CDR3 DNA reads as TGTGCCAGCAGCCACCAAAGGGACACTGGAGCTGAGCAGTTCTTC. As protein: CASSHQRDTGAEQFF.

This clonotype was seen a handful of times. The chain couples TRBV3-1 to TRBJ2-7; D possibly corresponds to TRBD2 (6 bases). V lost 1 base and J 7 bases, leaving 11 bases between the germline ends. CDR1 is LGHDT, CDR2 YNNKEL, per germline (reference sequence). The length of the CDR3 is 13 residues. CDR3: CASSQAGVGEQYF. The DNA of the CDR3 is TGTGCCAGCAGCCAAGCGGGGGTAGGGGAGCAGTACTTC.